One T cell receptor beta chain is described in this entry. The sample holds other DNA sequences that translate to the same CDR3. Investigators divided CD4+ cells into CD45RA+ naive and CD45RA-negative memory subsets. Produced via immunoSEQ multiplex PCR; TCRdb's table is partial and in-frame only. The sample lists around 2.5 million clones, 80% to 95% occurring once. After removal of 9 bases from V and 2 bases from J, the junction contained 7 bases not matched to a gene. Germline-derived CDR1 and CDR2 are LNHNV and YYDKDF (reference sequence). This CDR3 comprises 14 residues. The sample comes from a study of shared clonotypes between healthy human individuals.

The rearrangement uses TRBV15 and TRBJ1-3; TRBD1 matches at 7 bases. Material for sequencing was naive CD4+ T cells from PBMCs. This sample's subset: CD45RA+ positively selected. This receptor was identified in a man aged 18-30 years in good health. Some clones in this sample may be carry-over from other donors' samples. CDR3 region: CATSRGRAGNTIYF. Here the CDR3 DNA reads TGTGCCACGTCAAGGGGGCGAGCTGGAAACACCATATATTTT.